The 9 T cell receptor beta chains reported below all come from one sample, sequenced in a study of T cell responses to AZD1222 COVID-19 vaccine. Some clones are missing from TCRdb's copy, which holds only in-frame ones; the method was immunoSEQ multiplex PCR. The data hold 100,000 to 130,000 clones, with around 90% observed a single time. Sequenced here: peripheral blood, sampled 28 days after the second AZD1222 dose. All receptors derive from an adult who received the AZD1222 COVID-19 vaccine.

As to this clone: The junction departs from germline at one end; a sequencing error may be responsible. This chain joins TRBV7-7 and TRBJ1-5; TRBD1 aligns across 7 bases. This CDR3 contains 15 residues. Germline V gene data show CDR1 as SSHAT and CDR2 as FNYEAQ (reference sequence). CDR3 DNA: TGTGCTAGCAGCTTAGGTCGCAGGGGGGAACAGCCCCAGCATTTT. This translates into CASSLGRRGEQPQHF.

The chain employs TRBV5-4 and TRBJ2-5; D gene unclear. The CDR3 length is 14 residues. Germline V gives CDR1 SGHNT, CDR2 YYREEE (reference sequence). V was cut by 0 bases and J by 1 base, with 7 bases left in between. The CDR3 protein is CASSLDSLQETQYF. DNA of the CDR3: TGTGCCAGCAGCTTGGACAGCCTCCAAGAGACCCAGTACTTC.

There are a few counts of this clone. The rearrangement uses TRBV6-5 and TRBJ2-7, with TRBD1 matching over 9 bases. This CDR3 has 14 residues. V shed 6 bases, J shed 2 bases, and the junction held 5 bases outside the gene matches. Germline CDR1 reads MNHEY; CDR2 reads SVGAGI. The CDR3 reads CASSGWDRAYEQYF. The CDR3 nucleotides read TGTGCCAGCAGCGGATGGGACAGGGCCTACGAGCAGTACTTC.

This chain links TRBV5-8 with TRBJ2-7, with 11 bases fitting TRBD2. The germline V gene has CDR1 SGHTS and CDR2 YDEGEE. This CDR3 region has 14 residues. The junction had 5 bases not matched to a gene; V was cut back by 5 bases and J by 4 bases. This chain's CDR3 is CASSSVAGGYEQYF. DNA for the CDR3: TGTGCCAGCAGTTCTGTAGCGGGAGGGTACGAGCAGTACTTC.

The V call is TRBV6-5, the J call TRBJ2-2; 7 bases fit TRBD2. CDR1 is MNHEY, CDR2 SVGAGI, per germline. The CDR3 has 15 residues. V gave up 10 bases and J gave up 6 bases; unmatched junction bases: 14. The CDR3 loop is CATKAGTKVPGELFF. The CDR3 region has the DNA TGTGCCACCAAGGCCGGGACTAAAGTGCCCGGGGAGCTGTTTTTT.

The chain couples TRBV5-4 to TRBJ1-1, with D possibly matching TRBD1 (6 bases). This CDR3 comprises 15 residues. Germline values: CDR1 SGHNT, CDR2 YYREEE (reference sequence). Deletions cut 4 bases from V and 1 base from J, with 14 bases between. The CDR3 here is CASSPAGGPNTEAFF. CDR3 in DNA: TGTGCCAGCAGCCCGGCCGGGGGGCCGAACACTGAAGCTTTCTTT.

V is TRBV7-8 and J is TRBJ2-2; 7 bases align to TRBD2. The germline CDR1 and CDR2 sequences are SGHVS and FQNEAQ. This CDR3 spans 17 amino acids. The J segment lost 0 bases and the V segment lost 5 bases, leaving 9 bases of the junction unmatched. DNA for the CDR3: TGTGCCAGCAGCCAGATCAGCGGGATCGCGAACACCGGGGAGCTGTTTTTT. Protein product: CASSQISGIANTGELFF.

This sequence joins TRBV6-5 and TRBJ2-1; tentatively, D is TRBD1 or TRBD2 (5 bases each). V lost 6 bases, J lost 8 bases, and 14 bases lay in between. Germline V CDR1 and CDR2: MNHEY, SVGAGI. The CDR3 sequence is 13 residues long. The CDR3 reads CASRLGREDEQFF. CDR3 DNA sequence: TGTGCCAGCAGGCTGGGACGGGAAGATGAGCAGTTCTTC.

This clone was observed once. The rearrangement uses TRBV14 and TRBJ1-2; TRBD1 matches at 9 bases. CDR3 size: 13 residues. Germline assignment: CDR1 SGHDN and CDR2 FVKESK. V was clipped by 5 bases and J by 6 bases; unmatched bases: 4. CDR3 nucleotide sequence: TGTGCCAGCAGCTACCGGGACAGGGATGGCTACACCTTC. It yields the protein CASSYRDRDGYTF.